One and the same sample provided the 7 T cell receptor beta chains below, sequenced in a study of blood T cell repertoires in COVID-19. Clones were read by immunoSEQ multiplex PCR, and TCRdb kept only the in-frame ones, dropping some. The table has a few hundred thousand clones, nearly 90% seen once. Sequenced: peripheral blood. The receptors come from an older woman with COVID-19, enrolled during active disease.

The chain uses TRBV5-6 and TRBJ2-2, with 7 bases that match TRBD1. V shed 0 bases, J shed 8 bases, and the junction held 4 bases outside the gene matches. The CDR3 length is 14 residues. CDR1 is SGHDT and CDR2 is YYEEEE in the germline V gene. The CDR3 sequence is CASSLGQGIGELFF. CDR3 coding DNA: TGTGCCAGCAGCTTGGGACAGGGAATTGGGGAGCTGTTTTTT.

The gene calls are TRBV7-8 and TRBJ1-2, with D possibly being TRBD1 (6 bases). CDR1 is SGHVS and CDR2 is FQNEAQ in the germline V gene. Trimming took off 1 base at V and 4 bases at J, with 10 bases between the two ends. This CDR3 is 14 amino acids long. The CDR3 loop reads CASSLGGGPYGYTF. The CDR3 DNA sequence: TGTGCCAGCAGCTTAGGCGGGGGCCCCTATGGCTACACCTTC. Together with reference TRBV7-8 and TRBJ1-2, the CDR3 gives the full variable domain: GAGVSQSPRYKVAKRGQDVALRCDPISGHVSLFWYQQALGQGPEFLTYFQNEAQLDKSGLPSDRFFAERPEGSVSTLKIQRTQQEDSAVYLCASSLGGGPYGYTFGSGTRLTVV.

This clone was detected once. V gene TRBV6-1 combines with J gene TRBJ2-5; perhaps TRBD2 as D (6 bases). V lost 2 bases to trimming and J lost 5 bases, with 12 bases between them. The germline V gene has CDR1 MNHNS and CDR2 SASEGT. The CDR3 has 14 amino acids. The CDR3 sequence is CASSEPPSVETQYF. Written as DNA, the CDR3 is TGTGCCAGCAGTGAACCCCCTAGCGTGGAGACCCAGTACTTC.

This chain uses TRBV27 with TRBJ2-7, with D maybe TRBD1 (5 bases). This CDR3 comprises 13 residues. Germline V gene data show CDR1 as MNHEY and CDR2 as SMNVEV (reference sequence). V lost 5 bases to trimming and J lost 2 bases, with 10 bases between them. As DNA, the CDR3 is TGTGCCAGCAGTCGGCAGGGCACCTACGAGCAGTACTTC. Its translation: CASSRQGTYEQYF.

The chain combines TRBV9 with TRBJ2-7; weak D call: TRBD2 (6 bases). This CDR3 has 14 amino acids. Trimming removed 4 bases from V and 2 bases from J, with 13 bases in between. Germline V CDR1 and CDR2: SGDLS, YYNGEE. In DNA, the CDR3 is TGTGCCAGCAGCAGCACGCGGGGCCCCTACGAGCAGTACTTC. Translated, it gives CASSSTRGPYEQYF.

This chain connects TRBV27 to TRBJ1-2, with D unresolved. In germline, CDR1 is MNHEY, CDR2 SMNVEV (reference sequence). V lost 5 bases, J lost 8 bases, and 18 bases lay in between. This CDR3 comprises 14 residues. For the CDR3, the DNA is TGTGCCAGCAGTCCTAGCCACGGACCCGGAGGCTACACCTTC. It encodes CASSPSHGPGGYTF.

V is TRBV12-5 and J is TRBJ1-2, with a tentative D call TRBD1 (5 bases). V was shortened by 1 base and J by 0 bases, with 12 bases between the two germline ends. The CDR3 is 16 amino acids. Per the germline V gene, CDR1 is LGHNT and CDR2 is FRNRAP. In nucleotides, the CDR3 is TGTGCTAGTGGTTTGGCTACAGGCGATACTAACTATGGCTACACCTTC. This codes for CASGLATGDTNYGYTF.